This T cell receptor beta chain was observed in a study of shared clonotypes between healthy human individuals. Study-level background: Three CD4 naive, three CD4 memory, two CD8 naive and one CD8 memory plate were used per donor.

This CDR3 is built from 15 residues. CDR1 is SGHRS, CDR2 YFSETQ, per germline. With 4 bases removed from V and 5 bases from J, the gap between germline ends came to 15 bases. Here immunoSEQ multiplex PCR was the method, and the copy in TCRdb shows in-frame clones only, minus some. The sample comprises 1 million to 1.3 million clones, about 84% of which are singletons, and 0.5% to 0.65% rests with the top ten. The chain combines TRBV5-1 with TRBJ1-4, with no clear D. The origin of this receptor is a man aged 18-30 years in good health. Some clones in this sample may be carry-over from other donors' samples. The sample comprised memory CD4+ T cells from PBMCs. The subset was: CD45RA-negative fraction. As DNA, the CDR3 is TGCGCCAGCAGCCCCCCCGGGCTATCCAATGAAAAACTGTTTTTT. Amino acid sequence: CASSPPGLSNEKLFF.